The subject of this entry is one T cell receptor (beta chain). Alongside a J-beta primer mix, a sample-barcoded 5' primer served in a second PCR lasting roughly 7 to 12 cycles. TCRdb ran MiXCR on the 5' RACE reads and lists one entry per CDR3 protein. The data hold 600,000 to 900,000 distinct CDR3 sequences, with around a quarter observed a single time. The sample belongs to a study of blood T cells in healthy people across ages. The CDR3 totals 15 residues. Germline CDR1 and CDR2: SEHNR and FQNEAQ (reference sequence). V shed 1 base and J shed 5 bases, with 11 bases lying between them. The sample was also reused in another study, on T cells of mothers and their children.

Sequences were obtained from blood. The chain links TRBV7-9 to TRBJ1-4; D is unresolved. This TCR was sampled from a boy aged 5-17 years in good health. DNA for the CDR3: TGTGCCAGCAGCTTAGGAGTCCTGGACAATGAAAAACTGTTTTTT. Amino acid sequence: CASSLGVLDNEKLFF.